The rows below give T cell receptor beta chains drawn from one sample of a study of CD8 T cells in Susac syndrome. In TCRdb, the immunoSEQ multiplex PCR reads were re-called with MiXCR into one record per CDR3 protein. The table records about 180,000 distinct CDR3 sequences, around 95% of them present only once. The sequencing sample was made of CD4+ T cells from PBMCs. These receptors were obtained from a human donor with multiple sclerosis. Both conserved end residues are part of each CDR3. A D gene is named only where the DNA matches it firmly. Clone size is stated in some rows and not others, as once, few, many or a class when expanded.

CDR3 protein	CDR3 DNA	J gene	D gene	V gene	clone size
CASSVDGLGLAGNEQFF	TGTGCCAGCAGCGTAGATGGGTTGGGACTAGCGGGCAATGAGCAGTTCTTC	TRBJ2-1	TRBD2	TRBV9	-
CSASVGVNNQPQHF	TGCAGTGCTAGTGTCGGCGTTAACAATCAGCCCCAGCATTTT	TRBJ1-5	-	TRBV20-1	-
CSARTRGSYNSPLHF	TGCAGTGCTAGGACAAGAGGGTCCTATAATTCACCCCTCCACTTT	TRBJ1-6	-	TRBV20-1	-
CASSQIWDREDYGYTF	TGTGCCAGCAGCCAAATCTGGGACAGGGAGGACTATGGCTACACCTTC	TRBJ1-2	TRBD1	TRBV4-2	-
CSVQKGSFGYTF	TGCAGCGTTCAAAAGGGATCCTTCGGCTACACCTTC	TRBJ1-2	-	TRBV29-1	-
CASSQDRSGTRTYEQYF	TGTGCCAGCAGCCAAGATCGAAGCGGGACAAGGACCTACGAGCAGTACTTC	TRBJ2-7	-	TRBV3-1	-
CASSSRGNQPQHF	TGTGCCAGCAGTTCAAGGGGCAATCAGCCCCAGCATTTT	TRBJ1-5	-	TRBV7-2	-
CASSYSGYSSYEQYF	TGTGCCAGCAGTTACTCGGGTTATAGCTCCTACGAGCAGTACTTC	TRBJ2-7	-	TRBV6-6	-
CASSEGGGTGGLF	TGTGCCAGCAGTGAAGGGGGAGGGACAGGGGGCCTCTTC	TRBJ2-1	TRBD1	TRBV2	-
CAWSVSGAGYSNQPQHF	TGTGCCTGGAGTGTAAGCGGGGCAGGGTATAGCAATCAGCCCCAGCATTTT	TRBJ1-5	-	TRBV30	-
CATSRGGRETQYF	TGTGCCACCAGCAGAGGGGGGCGGGAGACCCAGTACTTC	TRBJ2-5	-	TRBV15	-
CSASIGTAGGSPLHF	TGCAGTGCTAGTATAGGTACGGCAGGGGGTTCACCCCTCCACTTT	TRBJ1-6	TRBD1	TRBV20-1	once
CSARGRGHNAGYTF	TGCAGTGCTAGAGGCCGGGGGCACAATGCAGGCTACACCTTC	TRBJ1-2	-	TRBV20-1	-
CASSERSYGYTF	TGTGCCAGCAGTGAGAGAAGCTATGGCTACACCTTC	TRBJ1-2	-	TRBV25-1	-
CAWSGQTGLVGQPQHF	TGTGCCTGGAGTGGACAGACAGGGCTGGTCGGTCAGCCCCAGCATTTT	TRBJ1-5	TRBD1	TRBV30	-
CATSRGDTSYEQYF	TGTGCCACCAGCAGAGGTGACACCTCCTACGAGCAGTACTTC	TRBJ2-7	-	TRBV15	-
CASSLTMTDEDNNSPLHF	TGCGCCAGCAGCCTAACGATGACGGACGAGGACAATAATTCACCCCTCCACTTT	TRBJ1-6	-	TRBV23-1	-
CASRQGLPEWALHF	TGTGCCAGCAGGCAGGGGTTGCCGGAGTGGGCCCTCCACTTT	TRBJ1-6	-	TRBV6-1	-
CASGASILTDTQYF	TGTGCCAGCGGGGCTAGCATCCTCACAGATACGCAGTATTTT	TRBJ2-3	-	TRBV6-1	-
CSVDFPEAFF	TGCAGCGTTGATTTTCCTGAAGCTTTCTTT	TRBJ1-1	-	TRBV29-1	once
CASRPPAGELFF	TGTGCCAGCAGACCCCCGGCCGGGGAGCTGTTTTTT	TRBJ2-2	-	TRBV6-2/TRBV6-3	-
CSAPRVGRGDTEAFF	TGCAGTGCCCCCAGAGTGGGGCGCGGTGACACTGAAGCTTTCTTT	TRBJ1-1	-	TRBV20-1	-
CASSTTPRNEQFF	TGTGCCAGCAGTACAACCCCTAGAAATGAGCAGTTCTTC	TRBJ2-1	-	TRBV12-3/TRBV12-4	once
CASSLQGRYGYTF	TGTGCCAGCAGTTTACAGGGGCGGTATGGCTACACCTTC	TRBJ1-2	-	TRBV12-3/TRBV12-4	-
CASSYSVSTDTQYF	TGTGCCAGCAGTTACTCGGTTAGCACAGATACGCAGTATTTT	TRBJ2-3	-	TRBV6-5	-
CASSSQAVYNSPLHF	TGTGCCAGCAGCTCTCAGGCAGTGTATAATTCACCCCTCCACTTT	TRBJ1-6	-	TRBV7-2	-
CSARLAGVRNEQYF	TGCAGTGCTAGGTTAGCGGGGGTTCGCAACGAGCAGTACTTC	TRBJ2-7	TRBD2	TRBV20-1	-
CASSQGAGVWDEQFF	TGTGCCAGCAGCCAAGGGGCGGGGGTTTGGGATGAGCAGTTCTTC	TRBJ2-1	TRBD2	TRBV3-1	-
CASRQGVGSNQPQHF	TGCGCCAGCAGGCAGGGGGTAGGGAGCAATCAGCCCCAGCATTTT	TRBJ1-5	TRBD1	TRBV5-1	-
CAWRGQDYGYTF	TGTGCCTGGAGGGGACAGGACTATGGCTACACCTTC	TRBJ1-2	TRBD1	TRBV30	-
CSAPPDRAHEAFF	TGCAGTGCTCCTCCCGACAGGGCCCATGAAGCTTTCTTT	TRBJ1-1	TRBD1	TRBV20-1	-